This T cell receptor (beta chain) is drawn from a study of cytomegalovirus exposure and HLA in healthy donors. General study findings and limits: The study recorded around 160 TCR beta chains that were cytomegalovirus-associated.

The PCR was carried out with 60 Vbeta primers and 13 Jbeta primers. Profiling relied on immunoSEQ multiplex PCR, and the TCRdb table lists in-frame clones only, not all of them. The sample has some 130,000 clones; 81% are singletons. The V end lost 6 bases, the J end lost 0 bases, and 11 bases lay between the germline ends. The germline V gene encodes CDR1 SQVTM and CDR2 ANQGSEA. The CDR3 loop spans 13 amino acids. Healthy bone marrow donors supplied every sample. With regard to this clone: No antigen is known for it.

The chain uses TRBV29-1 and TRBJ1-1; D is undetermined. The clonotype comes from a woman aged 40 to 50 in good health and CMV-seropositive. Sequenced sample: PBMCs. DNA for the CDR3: TGCAGCGTCGGCGGACTGATGAACACTGAAGCTTTCTTT. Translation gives CSVGGLMNTEAFF.